The rows below give T cell receptor beta chains drawn from one sample of a study of blood T cell repertoires in COVID-19. Clones were sequenced by immunoSEQ multiplex PCR, and TCRdb holds only the in-frame ones, with some missing. The sample lists about 160,000 clones; around 82% were seen once. Input material: peripheral blood. The receptor source for this set is a woman aged 40 to 49 with COVID-19, enrolled during active disease. CDR3s include the opening cysteine and the closing phenylalanine or tryptophan. The D gene is left open where the match is weak. Not every row has a clone size; where given, it reads once, few, many or a size class.

j_call: TRBJ2-5; d_call: TRBD2; v_call: TRBV30; clone_size: .; cdr3_nt: TGTGCCTGGAGGACTAGCGGGGCTCAAGAGACCCAGTACTTC; cdr3_aa: CAWRTSGAQETQYF
j_call: TRBJ1-4; d_call: TRBD1; v_call: TRBV4-1; clone_size: few; cdr3_nt: TGCGCCAGCAGCCAAGATCACAGGGGCTATGAAAAACTGTTTTTT; cdr3_aa: CASSQDHRGYEKLFF
j_call: TRBJ2-4; d_call: .; v_call: TRBV5-4; clone_size: .; cdr3_nt: TGTGCCAGCAGCTTGCCACTTCGGGGAGCCAAAAACATTCAGTACTTC; cdr3_aa: CASSLPLRGAKNIQYF
j_call: TRBJ2-3; d_call: .; v_call: TRBV10-2; clone_size: .; cdr3_nt: TGCGCCAGCAGTGGACTACTTAGCACAGATACGCAGTATTTT; cdr3_aa: CASSGLLSTDTQYF
j_call: TRBJ2-2; d_call: TRBD1; v_call: TRBV7-3; clone_size: few; cdr3_nt: TGTGCCAGCAGCCTGGGACAGCCCACCGGGGAGCTGTTTTTT; cdr3_aa: CASSLGQPTGELFF
j_call: TRBJ2-7; d_call: .; v_call: TRBV27; clone_size: .; cdr3_nt: TGTGCCAGCAGTTTATCAACTCCTCCCGAGCAGTACTTC; cdr3_aa: CASSLSTPPEQYF
j_call: TRBJ1-2; d_call: TRBD1; v_call: TRBV28; clone_size: .; cdr3_nt: TGTGCCAGCAGTCCACGGGACAGGGCCCTCTATGGCTACACCTTC; cdr3_aa: CASSPRDRALYGYTF
j_call: TRBJ1-1; d_call: .; v_call: TRBV27; clone_size: .; cdr3_nt: TGTGCCAGCAGTTGGTCCCGAAGAGTGACTGAAGCTTTCTTT; cdr3_aa: CASSWSRRVTEAFF
j_call: TRBJ2-1; d_call: TRBD2; v_call: TRBV18; clone_size: .; cdr3_nt: TGTGCCAGCTCGCCCCGAACCCTAGCGGGAGGGAGCTCCTACAATGAGCAGTTCTTC; cdr3_aa: CASSPRTLAGGSSYNEQFF
j_call: TRBJ1-4; d_call: .; v_call: TRBV7-9; clone_size: .; cdr3_nt: TGTGCCAGCAGCGTCGGTACCGCCGAAAATGAAAAACTGTTTTTT; cdr3_aa: CASSVGTAENEKLFF
j_call: TRBJ2-2; d_call: .; v_call: TRBV7-8; clone_size: .; cdr3_nt: TGTGCCAGCAGCTCACAGGGTCGGATGACCGGGGAGCTGTTTTTT; cdr3_aa: CASSSQGRMTGELFF
j_call: TRBJ2-7; d_call: .; v_call: TRBV10-3; clone_size: .; cdr3_nt: TGTGCCATCAGTGGGGTCGCGAGGGGGAAAGTTGTAAGCGAGCAGTACTTC; cdr3_aa: CAISGVARGKVVSEQYF
j_call: TRBJ2-7; d_call: .; v_call: TRBV5-1; clone_size: .; cdr3_nt: TGCGCCAGCAGCTTGGCGCGGTCCTACGAGCAGTACTTC; cdr3_aa: CASSLARSYEQYF
j_call: TRBJ1-1; d_call: TRBD1; v_call: TRBV19; clone_size: .; cdr3_nt: TGTGCCAGTAGTATACAGGGGGCGAACACTGAAGCTTTCTTT; cdr3_aa: CASSIQGANTEAFF
j_call: TRBJ2-5; d_call: .; v_call: TRBV6-5; clone_size: .; cdr3_nt: TGTGCCAGCAGTTACGCGTCACAAGAGACCCAGTACTTC; cdr3_aa: CASSYASQETQYF
j_call: TRBJ1-1; d_call: .; v_call: TRBV6-1; clone_size: .; cdr3_nt: TGTGCCAGCAGTGAATTATTTGGGGGCGCTGAAGCTTTCTTT; cdr3_aa: CASSELFGGAEAFF
j_call: TRBJ2-1; d_call: TRBD2; v_call: TRBV19; clone_size: .; cdr3_nt: TGTGCCAGTAGTTCAACCCATAGCGGGGCGGGCGGCGATGAGCAGTTCTTC; cdr3_aa: CASSSTHSGAGGDEQFF
j_call: TRBJ2-1; d_call: .; v_call: TRBV6-5; clone_size: .; cdr3_nt: TGTGCCAGCAGAAAGGCAGGGGATATATACAATGAGCAGTTCTTC; cdr3_aa: CASRKAGDIYNEQFF
j_call: TRBJ2-1; d_call: .; v_call: TRBV5-1; clone_size: .; cdr3_nt: TGCGCCAGCAGCTTGGCGGCTAGCTATGATGAGCAGTTCTTC; cdr3_aa: CASSLAASYDEQFF
j_call: TRBJ2-6; d_call: .; v_call: TRBV2; clone_size: .; cdr3_nt: TGTGCCAGCAGCCACGAGGGAGTCCAGAGCTGGGCCAACGTCCTGACTTTC; cdr3_aa: CASSHEGVQSWANVLTF
j_call: TRBJ2-1; d_call: TRBD2; v_call: TRBV27; clone_size: once; cdr3_nt: TGTGCCAGCAGTTTAGAGGGATTACTAGCGGGAGCGGTGAATGAGCAGTTCTTC; cdr3_aa: CASSLEGLLAGAVNEQFF
j_call: TRBJ2-1; d_call: TRBD2; v_call: TRBV28; clone_size: .; cdr3_nt: TGTGCCAGCACCCTAGCGGGCACCTCTTACAATGAGCAGTTCTTC; cdr3_aa: CASTLAGTSYNEQFF
j_call: TRBJ2-1; d_call: TRBD2; v_call: TRBV6-1; clone_size: .; cdr3_nt: TGTGCCAGCAGTGTGTCGGGACTGTCAAGCGGGGGTTTGTACAATGAGCAGTTCTTC; cdr3_aa: CASSVSGLSSGGLYNEQFF
j_call: TRBJ2-5; d_call: TRBD2; v_call: TRBV3-1/TRBV3-2; clone_size: .; cdr3_nt: TGTGCCAGCAGCCAAGATGGGACTAGGGGAGAGACCCAGTACTTC; cdr3_aa: CASSQDGTRGETQYF
j_call: TRBJ2-1; d_call: TRBD2; v_call: TRBV18; clone_size: .; cdr3_nt: TGTGCCAGCTCCCCCCGGACTAGCGGGAGCCTGAACTACAATGAGCAGTTCTTC; cdr3_aa: CASSPRTSGSLNYNEQFF
j_call: TRBJ2-3; d_call: .; v_call: TRBV5-1; clone_size: .; cdr3_nt: TGCGCCAGCACCTTGGGACTGAGCACAGATACGCAGTATTTT; cdr3_aa: CASTLGLSTDTQYF
j_call: TRBJ2-1; d_call: TRBD2; v_call: TRBV2; clone_size: .; cdr3_nt: TGTGCCAGCCCGGGACTAGCGGAACTCAATGAGCAGTTCTTC; cdr3_aa: CASPGLAELNEQFF
j_call: TRBJ1-6; d_call: .; v_call: TRBV4-2; clone_size: few; cdr3_nt: TGTGCCAGCAGCCAAGATATAGAGTCACCCCTCCACTTT; cdr3_aa: CASSQDIESPLHF
j_call: TRBJ1-5; d_call: TRBD1; v_call: TRBV19; clone_size: .; cdr3_nt: TGTGCCAGTACCTCCGGGACAGGATTTCATCAGCCCCAGCATTTT; cdr3_aa: CASTSGTGFHQPQHF
j_call: TRBJ1-1; d_call: TRBD1; v_call: TRBV30; clone_size: .; cdr3_nt: TGTGCCTGGAAAGGGGGCCCTGAAGCTTTCTTT; cdr3_aa: CAWKGGPEAFF
j_call: TRBJ2-5; d_call: .; v_call: TRBV19; clone_size: .; cdr3_nt: TGTGCCTGCGCCGCGGCAGGGAAGGGATGGCAAGAGACCCAGTACTTC; cdr3_aa: CACAAAGKGWQETQYF
j_call: TRBJ2-4; d_call: TRBD2; v_call: TRBV27; clone_size: once; cdr3_nt: TGTGCCAGCAGTCTTTATAGCGGGGTGTCGGGCATTCAGTACTTC; cdr3_aa: CASSLYSGVSGIQYF
j_call: TRBJ2-3; d_call: .; v_call: TRBV28; clone_size: .; cdr3_nt: TGTGCCAGCAGCCAGACTAAAGATACGCAGTATTTT; cdr3_aa: CASSQTKDTQYF
j_call: TRBJ1-2; d_call: .; v_call: TRBV12-3/TRBV12-4; clone_size: .; cdr3_nt: TGTGCCAGCAGTTTAGCGCGGAACTACACCTTC; cdr3_aa: CASSLARNYTF
j_call: TRBJ2-7; d_call: TRBD2; v_call: TRBV29-1; clone_size: once; cdr3_nt: TGCAGCGTTGGAGCAGCGGGAGTGGGAAGAAAGTACTTC; cdr3_aa: CSVGAAGVGRKYF
j_call: TRBJ2-5; d_call: .; v_call: TRBV15; clone_size: .; cdr3_nt: TGTGCCACCAGCAGAGGACTTACGGGAGAGGGAGAGACCCAGTACTTC; cdr3_aa: CATSRGLTGEGETQYF
j_call: TRBJ1-6; d_call: .; v_call: TRBV15; clone_size: few; cdr3_nt: TGTGCCACCAGCAGAGGATCCGCAGGCCTTTCACCCCTCCACTTT; cdr3_aa: CATSRGSAGLSPLHF
j_call: TRBJ1-2; d_call: .; v_call: TRBV2; clone_size: few; cdr3_nt: TGTGCCAGCACGGGGGGCGCCAACTATGGCTACACCTTC; cdr3_aa: CASTGGANYGYTF
j_call: TRBJ2-3; d_call: .; v_call: TRBV19; clone_size: .; cdr3_nt: TGTGCCAGTAGTATGGGGCAGGGGATAGATACGCAGTATTTT; cdr3_aa: CASSMGQGIDTQYF
j_call: TRBJ2-5; d_call: .; v_call: TRBV6-5; clone_size: few; cdr3_nt: TGTGCCAGCAGCCGTTCGACAGGAGAGACCCAGTACTTC; cdr3_aa: CASSRSTGETQYF
j_call: TRBJ2-1; d_call: TRBD2; v_call: TRBV7-8; clone_size: once; cdr3_nt: TGTGCCAGCAGGGGTTGGACTAGCGGGAGGGATGAGCAGTTCTTC; cdr3_aa: CASRGWTSGRDEQFF
j_call: TRBJ2-2; d_call: .; v_call: TRBV5-4; clone_size: .; cdr3_nt: TGTGCCAGCAGTAATCTTCATTTGCAGGGGAACACCGGGGAGCTGTTTTTT; cdr3_aa: CASSNLHLQGNTGELFF
j_call: TRBJ2-7; d_call: TRBD1; v_call: TRBV27; clone_size: once; cdr3_nt: TGTGCCAGCAGTGTAACCTCCGGGACAGGGGTGTCCGAGCAGTACTTC; cdr3_aa: CASSVTSGTGVSEQYF
j_call: TRBJ1-2; d_call: .; v_call: TRBV7-9; clone_size: once; cdr3_nt: TGTGCCAGCAGCCGCGGGGGGGTATATGGCTACACCTTC; cdr3_aa: CASSRGGVYGYTF
j_call: TRBJ2-1; d_call: .; v_call: TRBV7-3; clone_size: .; cdr3_nt: TGTGCCAGCAGCTTCAATGGCTTAAACAATGAGCAGTTCTTC; cdr3_aa: CASSFNGLNNEQFF
j_call: TRBJ1-6; d_call: .; v_call: TRBV10-2; clone_size: .; cdr3_nt: TGCGCCAGCAGTGAGTCGATCAGTTATAATTCACCCCTCCACTTT; cdr3_aa: CASSESISYNSPLHF
j_call: TRBJ1-1; d_call: .; v_call: TRBV3-1/TRBV3-2; clone_size: .; cdr3_nt: TGTGCCAGCAGCCAAGGACCAGGGACTGAAGCTTTCTTT; cdr3_aa: CASSQGPGTEAFF